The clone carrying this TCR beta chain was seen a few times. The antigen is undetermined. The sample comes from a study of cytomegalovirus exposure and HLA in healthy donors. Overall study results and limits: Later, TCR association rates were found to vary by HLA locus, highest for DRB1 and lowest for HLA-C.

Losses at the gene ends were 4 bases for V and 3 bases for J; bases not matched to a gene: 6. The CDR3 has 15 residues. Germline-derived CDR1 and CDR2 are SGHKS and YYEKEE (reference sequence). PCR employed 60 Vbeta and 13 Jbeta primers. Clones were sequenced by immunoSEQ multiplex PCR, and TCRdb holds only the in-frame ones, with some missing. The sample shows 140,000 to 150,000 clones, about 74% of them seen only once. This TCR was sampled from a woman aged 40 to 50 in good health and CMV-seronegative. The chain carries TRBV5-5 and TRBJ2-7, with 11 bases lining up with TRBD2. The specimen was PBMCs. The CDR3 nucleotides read TGTGCCAGCAGCCTTTGGCTAGCGGGGGGCTACGAGCAGTACTTC. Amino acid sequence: CASSLWLAGGYEQYF.